This TCR beta chain stems from a study of T cell changes during pregnancy in multiple sclerosis. Produced via immunoSEQ multiplex PCR; TCRdb's table is partial and in-frame only. The sample shows just over 20,000 clones, about 90% of them seen only once. The clonotype originates from a female donor in good health, enrolled as a control in a pregnancy study. The source material was CD8+ T cells from peripheral blood mononuclear cells, sampled in the second trimester of pregnancy.

CDR3 coding DNA: TGTGCCAGCAGCTTCGGGGGGGCAAATCAGCCCCAGCATTTT. Its protein product is CASSFGGANQPQHF. The chain carries TRBV7-9 and TRBJ1-5, with D possibly matching TRBD1 (6 bases). This CDR3 is 14 amino acids long. Per the germline V gene, CDR1 is SEHNR and CDR2 is FQNEAQ (reference sequence). Trimming took 3 bases from V and 4 from J, leaving 10 bases between them. The whole variable domain, remainder taken from reference TRBV7-9 and TRBJ1-5, is DTGVSQNPRHKITKRGQNVTFRCDPISEHNRLYWYRQTLGQGPEFLTYFQNEAQLEKSRLLSDRFSAERPKGSFSTLEIQRTEQGDSAMYLCASSFGGANQPQHFGDGTRLSIL.